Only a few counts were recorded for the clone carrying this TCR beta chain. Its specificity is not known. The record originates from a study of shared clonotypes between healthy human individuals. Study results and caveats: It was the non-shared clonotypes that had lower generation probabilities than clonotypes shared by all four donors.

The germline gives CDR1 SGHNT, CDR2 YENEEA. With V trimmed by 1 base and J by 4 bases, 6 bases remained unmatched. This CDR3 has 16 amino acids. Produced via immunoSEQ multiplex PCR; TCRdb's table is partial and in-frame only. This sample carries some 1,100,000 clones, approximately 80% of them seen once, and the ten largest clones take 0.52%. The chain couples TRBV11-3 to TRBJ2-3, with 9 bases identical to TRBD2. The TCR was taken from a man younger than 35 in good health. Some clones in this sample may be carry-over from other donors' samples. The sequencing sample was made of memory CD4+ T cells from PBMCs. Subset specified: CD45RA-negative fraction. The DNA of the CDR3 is TGTGCCAGCAGCTTAGGGGGTAGCGGGGGAGCAGATACGCAGTATTTT. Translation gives CASSLGGSGGADTQYF.